This record covers a single T cell receptor (beta chain). This clonotype was seen only a few times. Its antigen is still unknown. One base away there is no much larger clone; base qualities are not given. The trim is 2 bases for V and 3 bases for J, with a gap of 8 bases between the germline ends. CDR1 and CDR2 are drawn from the germline V gene (reference sequence): WNHNN, SYGVQD. The CDR3 measures 13 amino acids from cysteine to phenylalanine. Of all the DNA, just the CDR3 is kept, 39 bases in frame from base 1. TCR beta CDR3 regions were amplified from RNA transcripts. The first round of RT-PCR for the TCR CDR3 was performed with the HTBI primer set and the Qiagen OneStep RT-PCR kit. Libraries were constructed in a second round of multiplex PCR, after which size selection and purification were carried out. Sequencing of the libraries was done on an Illumina HiSeq2000 using paired-end 100 bp reads. On the authors' methods: SOAPnuke was used to process the raw data, with reads discarded if the reads contained adapters or uncalled bases, had a mean Phred below 15, or lacked an exact constant-primer or identifier match. High-quality paired reads were merged with COPE v1.2.5, and unique nucleotide sequences were defined as clonotypes. Clonotypes were aligned to IMGT TRBV, TRBD and TRBJ reference segments using MiTCR v1.1. Only V-J combinations with frequency above 0.0001, covering 99% to 99.2% of repertoires, were analysed. A TCS score was defined as the ratio of F50 (clonal expansion) to E x V (chaos), with BLOSUM62-based TCRdist applied between CDR3 peptides within each V-J. Welch's t-statistics and random forest reduced just over 500 V-J features to roughly 13, which were used in a naive Bayes classifier (R e1071). In TCRdb, the public reads were trimmed at Q25 with fastp and aligned with MiXCR, with productive beta chains retained. Identical CDR3 protein sequences are pooled into one entry, listed with their most common genes and DNA. What appears here as the V and J calls and clone size reflects TCRdb's work, not the paper's. Present in this sample are 600,000 to 650,000 distinct CDR3 sequences, around 21% of which were seen just once. The top ten clones comprise roughly 30% of the sample.

The entry originates in a study of T cells in Graves' hyperthyroidism and ophthalmopathy (dated by TCRdb to the late 2010s). Background on the whole study: Peripheral blood was sampled at the time of initial diagnosis, prior to any treatment. To identify distinguishing TCR V-J signatures, a discovery cohort of around 100 patients was used, comprising under 45 with Graves' ophthalmopathy and 55 to 65 with stable Graves' hyperthyroidism. Whether ophthalmopathy could be predicted prospectively was tested in an independent validation cohort made up of approximately 19 hyperthyroidism patients plus 17 patients who later progressed to ophthalmopathy. The 85 to 100 discovery patients were divided at random into training and test sets in a 7:3 ratio. In addition, the study compared T-cell repertoires in thyroid tissue and in blood from roughly six Graves' hyperthyroidism patients. After blood sampling, hyperthyroidism patients were treated with methimazole at a starting dose of 30 mg daily, and ophthalmopathy patients were treated with high-dose intravenous methylprednisolone. According to the paper, TCR Vbeta CDR3 sequencing was carried out on approximately 140 peripheral blood samples, which came from under 50 ophthalmopathy, about 75 hyperthyroidism and about 17 progressor patients.

On the study overall, not on this receptor specifically: During validation, the model predicted progression to ophthalmopathy a median of approximately 7 months ahead of onset, with roughly 65% sensitivity and almost 75% specificity. Most expanded thyroid clonotypes (frequency above 0.001) were also detected in blood, a finding suggesting that blood repertoires may reflect thyroid immune responses. Sample size was not statistically predetermined, and blinding of investigators to group allocation was not performed. A model built on a 13 V-J signature distinguished ophthalmopathy from stable hyperthyroidism, reaching 85% to 90% sensitivity and under 84% specificity in cross-validation and 80%/75% in testing.

Ophthalmopathy patients had moderately to severely active disease, Clinical Activity Score of at least 3, NOSPECS grade of at least 4, and duration under 3 months. Exclusion was applied to patients with uncontrolled infections, other autoimmune diseases, pregnancy or lactation. Diagnoses were based on clinical symptoms, serum thyroxine and TRAb, thyroid ultrasound and orbital computed tomography. PBMCs were separated from roughly 10 ml of fresh peripheral blood using Ficoll-Paque density gradient centrifugation. Trizol reagent was used to extract total RNA, and RNA quality was then checked on an Agilent 2100 Bioanalyzer.

The sequence was obtained from a man aged 30 to 45 with Graves' ophthalmopathy. The rearranged chain carries TRBV10-1 and TRBJ2-7, with the D segment identity uncertain. The sample comprised blood. The CDR3 here reads CASSEDGYYEQYF. DNA sequence: TGCGCCAGCAGTGAGGACGGCTACTACGAGCAGTACTTC.